This entry describes one T cell receptor beta chain. TCRdb's copy holds only in-frame clones and misses some; the assay was immunoSEQ multiplex PCR. This repertoire shows 75,000 to 90,000 clones, about 90% found once; its top ten account for 3.5% to 4%. This CDR3 contains 16 residues. From germline, CDR1 is KGHSY and CDR2 FQNENV. V dropped 3 bases and J dropped 2 bases, with 11 bases sitting between them. This sample is drawn from a study of T cell changes during pregnancy in multiple sclerosis. This chain uses TRBV16 with TRBJ1-6, with D tentatively TRBD1 (6 bases). The material was PBMCs, obtained in the first trimester of pregnancy. This sequence was found in a female donor in good health, serving as a control in a pregnancy study. Some clones in this sample may be carry-over from other donors' samples. Written as DNA, the CDR3 is TGTGCCAGCAGCCACGTCCGGGACACCTATAATTCACCCCTCCACTTT. This codes for CASSHVRDTYNSPLHF. The whole variable domain, filled in from reference TRBV16 and TRBJ1-6, reads GEEVAQTPKHLVRGEGQKAKLYCAPIKGHSYVFWYQQVLKNEFKFLISFQNENVFDETGMPKERFSAKCLPNSPCSLEIQATKLEDSAVYFCASSHVRDTYNSPLHFGNGTRLTVT.